What follows are 9 T cell receptor beta chains derived from one specimen sequenced in a study of blood T cell repertoires in COVID-19. The repertoire was sequenced with immunoSEQ multiplex PCR; TCRdb's copy has only in-frame clones and lacks some. The data show roughly 100,000 clones, approximately 77% seen once. The specimen was peripheral blood. All receptors derive from a woman over 75 with acute or convalescent COVID-19.

The chain combines TRBV5-8 with TRBJ1-5; 8 positions agree with TRBD1. This CDR3 is built from 13 residues. CDR1 SGHTS and CDR2 YDEGEE come from the germline V gene. Trimming took 4 bases from V and 4 from J; bases not matched to a gene: 1. This CDR3 reads CASSRDRNQPQHF. The CDR3 DNA sequence: TGTGCCAGCAGCCGGGACAGGAATCAGCCCCAGCATTTT.

This chain connects TRBV18 to TRBJ2-4; 7 positions agree with TRBD2. After removal of 0 bases from V and 7 bases from J, the junction contained 6 bases not matched to a gene. From germline, CDR1 is KGHSH and CDR2 LQKENI. This CDR3 spans 15 amino acids. The CDR3 reads CASSPPASGGNIQYF. Written as DNA, the CDR3 is TGTGCCAGCTCACCACCGGCTAGCGGAGGGAACATTCAGTACTTC.

The V gene is TRBV9, the J gene TRBJ1-4; D not resolved. Trimming removed 3 bases at V and 2 bases at J, with 11 bases between. Germline V gene data show CDR1 as SGDLS and CDR2 as YYNGEE. There are 15 residues in the CDR3. The CDR3, as DNA: TGTGCCAGCAGCGCCCTCGGGTATACTAATGAAAAACTGTTTTTT. This gives the protein CASSALGYTNEKLFF.

The J gene is TRBJ2-7, the V gene TRBV4-2; TRBD1 matches 10 bases. Trimming at V came to 0 bases and at J to 6 bases, leaving 5 bases not matched to a gene. Germline V CDR1 and CDR2: LGHNA, YNFKEQ. The CDR3 extends over 15 amino acids. CDR3 in amino acids: CASSQEGRTGGEQYF. In nucleotides, the CDR3 is TGTGCCAGCAGCCAAGAGGGCCGGACAGGGGGCGAGCAGTACTTC.

The V gene is TRBV7-3, the J gene TRBJ2-5, with D possibly matching TRBD1 (6 bases). Germline V gene lookup returns CDR1 SGHTA and CDR2 FQGTGA. There are 13 residues in the CDR3. Trimming pared 5 bases from V and 2 bases from J, leaving 9 bases between. For the CDR3, the DNA is TGTGCCAGCAGCCTAGGACAGCAAGAGACCCAGTACTTC. Residues: CASSLGQQETQYF.

This clone came up once. The rearrangement links TRBV18 to TRBJ1-1; D is ambiguous. The CDR3 totals 12 residues. CDR1 and CDR2 from the germline V gene are KGHSH and LQKENI. The ends were cut back, 3 bases at V and 5 bases at J, with 7 bases in the middle. The CDR3 spells CASSPAGTEAFF. CDR3 DNA sequence: TGTGCCAGCTCACCTGCGGGGACTGAAGCTTTCTTT.

This clone came up once. The gene calls are TRBV3-1 (or the pseudogene TRBV3-2) and TRBJ2-7, with TRBD2 matching over 11 bases. The V gene's germline CDR1 is LGHDT and CDR2 YNNKEL (reference sequence). V shed 2 bases, J shed 2 bases, and the junction held 2 bases outside the gene matches. The CDR3 contains 15 residues. The CDR3 region has the DNA TGTGCCAGCAGCCAACTAGCGGGGGGCACCTACGAGCAGTACTTC. Amino acids: CASSQLAGGTYEQYF.

This clone was seen a single time. The J gene is TRBJ2-1, the V gene TRBV29-1; the match to TRBD1 covers 8 bases. The CDR3 length is 13 residues. The V and J ends lost 4 bases and 8 bases, in that order; junction bases with no gene match: 7. Germline V gives CDR1 SQVTM, CDR2 ANQGSEA. CDR3 region: CSVAQGEWDEQFF. For the CDR3, the DNA is TGCAGCGTTGCACAGGGGGAATGGGATGAGCAGTTCTTC.

V and J are TRBV29-1 and TRBJ2-1; 11 nucleotides line up with TRBD2. Germline lookup yields CDR1 SQVTM and CDR2 ANQGSEA. The CDR3 sequence is 14 residues long. The CDR3 nucleotides are TGCGGCCTTAGTGGGACTAGCGGAAACAATGAGCAGTTCTTC. This encodes CGLSGTSGNNEQFF.